The sequence of this T cell receptor (beta chain) was determined in a study of tumor-infiltrating lymphocytes in oesophageal squamous cell carcinoma. This CDR3 is built from 14 residues. Between the trimmed V and J ends, which lost 2 bases and 0 bases, there was a span of 5 bases. Germline values: CDR1 SGHRS, CDR2 YFSETQ. This clonotype was detected many times. MiXCR was run by TCRdb on the PCR reads, yielding one entry per CDR3 protein. The data show roughly 16,000 distinct CDR3 sequences, 45% to 55% seen once. Material: esophageal tumor tissue. The TCR was taken from a male donor with esophageal squamous cell carcinoma. This sequence joins TRBV5-1 and TRBJ1-4; D possibly corresponds to TRBD1 (5 bases). This chain's CDR3 is CASSLGATNEKLFF. The CDR3 DNA is TGCGCCAGCAGCTTAGGGGCAACTAATGAAAAACTGTTTTTT.